These 25 T cell receptor beta chains share one sample of origin, sequenced in a study of T cell responses to AZD1222 COVID-19 vaccine. Method: immunoSEQ multiplex PCR; TCRdb's copy keeps in-frame clones and lacks some. The table shows about 66,000 clones, with about 93% occurring only once. Sequences were derived from peripheral blood, sampled 28 days after the second dose of the MenACWY control vaccine. The receptors originated from an adult who received the MenACWY meningococcal vaccine as a control.

The CDR3 DNA is TGCGCCAGCAGTGGTTTGATCCGCACTGAAGCTTTCTTT. Protein: CASSGLIRTEAFF. The chain employs TRBV4-1 and TRBJ1-1; D is uncertain. Germline lookup yields CDR1 MGHRA and CDR2 YSYEKL. The CDR3 is 13 residues long. Trimming pared 6 bases from V and 4 bases from J, leaving 12 bases between.

The chain carries TRBV2 and TRBJ1-1; 7 positions match TRBD1. V lost 10 bases to trimming and J lost 3 bases; unmatched junction nucleotides: 5. In germline, CDR1 is SNHLY, CDR2 FYNNEI. The CDR3 is made up of 12 amino acids. The DNA for the CDR3 is TGTGCCACCCTCCAGGGGGACACTGAAGCTTTCTTT. This codes for CATLQGDTEAFF. Full variable domain (outside the CDR3, taken from reference TRBV2 and TRBJ1-1): EPEVTQTPSHQVTQMGQEVILRCVPISNHLYFYWYRQILGQKVEFLVSFYNNEISEKSEIFDDQFSVERPDGSNFTLKIRSTKLEDSAMYFCATLQGDTEAFFGQGTRLTVV.

The chain combines TRBV6-5 with TRBJ1-2; perhaps TRBD1 as D (5 bases). Germline V gene data show CDR1 as MNHEY and CDR2 as SVGAGI. The CDR3 spans 12 residues. The V end was cut by 7 bases, the J end by 4 bases, with 10 bases between. The CDR3 region has the DNA TGTGCCAGCACTTCGACAGCCTATGGCTACACCTTC. It yields the protein CASTSTAYGYTF.

The J gene is TRBJ2-7, the V gene TRBV15, with a weak D call TRBD1 (6 bases). This CDR3 contains 14 residues. Germline loops: CDR1 LNHNV, CDR2 YYDKDF (reference sequence). Trimming took 2 bases from V and 3 from J, leaving 11 bases between them. CDR3 coding DNA: TGTGCCACCAGCAGACACGGGACAAACTACGAGCAGTACTTC. Translated: CATSRHGTNYEQYF.

The chain employs TRBV28 and TRBJ2-7; D gene unclear. CDR3 length: 12 residues. V lost 6 bases, J lost 7 bases, and 13 bases lay in between. Germline V gene sequence: CDR1 MDHEN, CDR2 SYDVKM. The CDR3 coding sequence is TGTGCCAGCAGATCAAGCTTGGGGGAGCAGTACTTC. Residues: CASRSSLGEQYF. Full variable domain (missing parts from reference TRBV28 and TRBJ2-7): DVKVTQSSRYLVKRTGEKVFLECVQDMDHENMFWYRQDPGLGLRLIYFSYDVKMKEKGDIPEGYSVSREKKERFSLILESASTNQTSMYLCASRSSLGEQYFGPGTRLTVT.

The chain links TRBV6-5 to TRBJ1-4; D is ambiguous. CDR3 length equals 15 residues. Trimming took off 5 bases at V and 11 bases at J, with 21 bases between the two ends. Germline-derived CDR1 and CDR2 are MNHEY and SVGAGI. The CDR3 sequence: CASSPAVSGEGKLFF. The CDR3 nucleotides are TGTGCCAGCAGTCCCGCGGTCTCTGGAGAAGGGAAACTGTTTTTT.

The V and J genes are TRBV27 and TRBJ1-4; D gene uncertain. The CDR3 has 14 residues. The V end was cut by 4 bases, the J end by 7 bases, with 13 bases between. Looked up from germline, CDR1 is MNHEY and CDR2 is SMNVEV (reference sequence). The CDR3 bases are TGTGCCAGCAGTTCTCGGGCAGTAGGTGAAAAACTGTTTTTT. Its translation: CASSSRAVGEKLFF.

This clone was found once. The V and J genes are TRBV28 and TRBJ1-2; D may be TRBD1 (5 bases). V shed 5 bases and J shed 3 bases, with 25 bases lying between them. Germline CDR1 MDHEN, CDR2 SYDVKM. CDR3 length: 18 amino acids. CDR3 in DNA: TGTGCCAGCAGTCCCCCCGGGGGGAAGCGGGATGGTGACTATGGCTACACCTTC. As protein: CASSPPGGKRDGDYGYTF.

Of note for this clone: Germline is not matched at one junction end, which may reflect a read error. V usage is TRBV9 and J usage is TRBJ1-5, with D perhaps TRBD1 (5 bases). This CDR3 comprises 13 residues. Germline assignment: CDR1 SGDLS and CDR2 YYNGEE. CDR3 bases: TGTGCCACCAGCAGGACACCTAACGAGCCCCAGCATTTT. It specifies CATSRTPNEPQHF.

The rearrangement uses TRBV4-1 and TRBJ1-5; possibly TRBD1 for D (6 bases). The CDR3 runs to 15 residues. Trimming cost V 0 bases and J 5 bases, with 11 bases left between them. CDR1 and CDR2 from the germline V gene are MGHRA and YSYEKL. DNA for the CDR3: TGCGCCAGCAGCCAAGACGGGGGGCTTTATCAGCCCCAGCATTTT. Protein sequence: CASSQDGGLYQPQHF.

The chain has TRBV6-1 and TRBJ1-1, with D perhaps TRBD1 (5 bases). There are 18 residues in the CDR3. Trimming shortened V by 1 base and J by 3 bases, and 21 bases separated the two germline ends. CDR1 is MNHNS and CDR2 is SASEGT in the germline V gene. CDR3 bases: TGTGCCAGCAGTGAAGTTGGGGGGGGAGGCGGTTTGGACACTGAAGCTTTCTTT. The encoded protein is CASSEVGGGGGLDTEAFF.

CDR3 protein: CASSTREVGGLDQPQHF. The CDR3 DNA is TGTGCCAGCAGCACGCGTGAGGTAGGGGGGCTTGATCAGCCCCAGCATTTT. This chain connects TRBV21-1 to TRBJ1-5. TRBV21-1 is a pseudogene locus. The CDR3 has 17 amino acids.

The genes are TRBV9 and TRBJ2-4; D is perhaps TRBD1 (5 bases). The germline V gene encodes CDR1 SGDLS and CDR2 YYNGEE. The CDR3 extends over 13 amino acids. Trimming took 4 bases from V and 11 from J, leaving 16 bases between them. In DNA form, the CDR3 reads TGTGCCAGCAGCTCCCAGGGCGGTTCGGTTCAGTACTTC. It translates to CASSSQGGSVQYF.

The chain joins TRBV14 to TRBJ1-2, with TRBD1 matching 10 bases. Germline CDR1 reads SGHDN; CDR2 reads FVKESK. This CDR3 contains 15 residues. J was trimmed by 4 bases and V by 3 bases; bases with no gene match: 5. The CDR3 DNA reads as TGTGCCAGCAGCCAGACCGGGACAGGGGTCTATGGCTACACCTTC. This sequence encodes CASSQTGTGVYGYTF.

J is TRBJ2-1 and V is TRBV24-1; 7 positions agree with TRBD1. This CDR3 region has 15 residues. The germline V gene has CDR1 KGHDR and CDR2 SFDVKD. J lost 3 bases, V lost 4 bases, and 5 bases had no gene match. CDR3 loop: CATSDPQGNYNEQFF. The CDR3 DNA sequence: TGTGCCACCAGTGACCCACAGGGGAACTACAATGAGCAGTTCTTC.

The chain combines TRBV30 with TRBJ1-2, with D uncertain. The CDR3 runs to 13 residues. Germline V CDR1 and CDR2: GTSNPN, SVGIG (reference sequence). V lost 3 bases and J lost 8, with 16 bases in between. DNA of the CDR3: TGTGCCTGGAGCCACAGAAGGGCGGTAGGCTACACCTTC. It is translated as CAWSHRRAVGYTF.

This clone has just one count. The J gene is TRBJ1-3, the V gene TRBV10-3; D ambiguous. This CDR3 spans 13 amino acids. Trimming removed 11 bases from V and 0 bases from J, with 11 bases in between. Germline CDR1 reads ENHRY; CDR2 reads SYGVKD. For the CDR3, the DNA is TGTGCCGTTAGCGATGTCTCTGGAAACACCATATATTTT. Translating it yields CAVSDVSGNTIYF.

This rearrangement joins TRBV5-6 to TRBJ1-4; D is possibly TRBD1 (5 bases). V was clipped by 2 bases and J by 6 bases, with 20 bases between them. The length of the CDR3 is 17 residues. Germline V gene lookup returns CDR1 SGHDT and CDR2 YYEEEE. The CDR3 here is CASSFFAGWGMDEKLFF. The CDR3, as DNA: TGTGCCAGCAGCTTTTTTGCCGGGTGGGGGATGGATGAAAAACTGTTTTTT.

This clone was seen a single time. CDR3 DNA: TGTGCCAGCAGCTTGGTAGGACAGTATAATTCACCCCTCCACTTT. Its protein product is CASSLVGQYNSPLHF. This chain links TRBV5-4 with TRBJ1-6; possible D gene TRBD1, 6 bases. CDR3 size: 15 residues. Trimming left V 0 bases short and J 4 bases short, with 8 bases between. Germline CDR1 is SGHNT and CDR2 is YYREEE (reference sequence).

The V and J genes are TRBV7-9 and TRBJ2-5; 9 positions match TRBD2. The CDR3 runs 18 residues. The germline CDR1 and CDR2 sequences are SEHNR and FQNEAQ (reference sequence). V gave up 5 bases and J gave up 3 bases; unmatched junction bases: 16. The CDR3 spells CASSPPQGREGRKETQYF. DNA for the CDR3: TGTGCCAGCAGCCCACCCCAGGGGCGGGAGGGCCGGAAAGAGACCCAGTACTTC.

V gene TRBV30 combines with J gene TRBJ1-1; perhaps TRBD1 as D (5 bases). Germline V gives CDR1 GTSNPN, CDR2 SVGIG (reference sequence). This CDR3 is 13 amino acids long. Trimming cost V 2 bases and J 5 bases, with 12 bases left between them. CDR3 DNA sequence: TGTGCCTGGAGTATGAGTTGGGGGACTGAAGCTTTCTTT. This encodes CAWSMSWGTEAFF.

This rearrangement joins TRBV28 to TRBJ2-6, with 8 positions matching TRBD1. The CDR3 is 18 residues long. The V segment lost 3 bases and the J segment 0 bases; nucleotides outside the gene matches: 7. Germline lookup yields CDR1 MDHEN and CDR2 SYDVKM. CDR3 sequence: CASSFAGGRGSGANVLTF. The CDR3 DNA sequence: TGTGCCAGCAGTTTCGCAGGGGGCAGGGGCTCTGGGGCCAACGTCCTGACTTTC.

The rearrangement uses TRBV6-2 or TRBV6-3 and TRBJ2-1; D is ambiguous. CDR1 is MNHEY, CDR2 SVGEGT, per germline. CDR3 size: 12 residues. The V and J ends lost 0 bases and 7 bases respectively, with 4 bases between them. DNA for the CDR3: TGTGCCAGCAGTTACTCGGGGAATGAGCAGTTCTTC. As protein: CASSYSGNEQFF.

The V and J genes are TRBV5-6 and TRBJ1-2; D might be TRBD1 (6 bases). Germline loops: CDR1 SGHDT, CDR2 YYEEEE. V shed 4 bases and J shed 3 bases, with 10 bases lying between them. This CDR3 region has 13 residues. CDR3 in amino acids: CASSEGQYYGYTF. The CDR3 DNA is TGTGCCAGCAGCGAAGGACAGTACTATGGCTACACCTTC.

The rearrangement links TRBV6-2 or TRBV6-3 to TRBJ2-2, with 7 bases aligning to TRBD2. Germline lookup yields CDR1 MNHEY and CDR2 SVGEGT. The CDR3 totals 14 residues. J lost 5 bases, V lost 1 base, and 1 base had no gene match. The CDR3, as DNA: TGTGCCAGCAGTTACTTCGGGGGGACCGGGGAGCTGTTTTTT. It yields the protein CASSYFGGTGELFF.